This TCR beta chain is drawn from a study of T cells after yellow fever vaccination. The wider study: It was SMART-Seq v4 Ultra Low Input that prepared the fractions with low cell numbers. General study points: Relatively few clonotypes were ones that appeared in both CD4 and CD8 compartments. Primary-vaccination clones mostly resurfaced post-booster (around 95% CD4, approximately 87% CD8).

The CDR3 has 16 amino acids. V was cut by 0 bases and J by 3 bases, with 15 bases left in between. CDR1 and CDR2 (germline): SGHRS, YFSETQ. UMIs and a universal primer site were added when TCR cDNA was made by 5'RACE template switching. TCRdb called the 5' RACE reads again in MiXCR, with one record for every CDR3 protein. The profile covers roughly 170,000 distinct CDR3 sequences, with approximately 9.7% appearing a single time and about a third taken by the ten largest. As concerns this clonotype: Its antigen remains unknown.

This material consisted of CD8+ T cells sorted from PBMCs, taken 45 days after the yellow fever booster vaccination. The clonotype was recovered from a man aged 18 to 29 who received the YFV17D yellow fever vaccine. This sequence joins TRBV5-1 and TRBJ2-5, with D perhaps matching TRBD2 (6 bases). The CDR3 sequence is CASSLGGGEMEETQYF. CDR3 sequence (DNA): TGCGCCAGCAGCTTGGGGGGCGGGGAGATGGAAGAGACCCAGTACTTC. The complete variable domain, with remaining parts taken from reference TRBV5-1 and TRBJ2-5, reads KAGVTQTPRYLIKTRGQQVTLSCSPISGHRSVSWYQQTPGQGLQFLFEYFSETQRNKGNFPGRFSGRQFSNSRSEMNVSTLELGDSALYLCASSLGGGEMEETQYFGPGTRLLVL.